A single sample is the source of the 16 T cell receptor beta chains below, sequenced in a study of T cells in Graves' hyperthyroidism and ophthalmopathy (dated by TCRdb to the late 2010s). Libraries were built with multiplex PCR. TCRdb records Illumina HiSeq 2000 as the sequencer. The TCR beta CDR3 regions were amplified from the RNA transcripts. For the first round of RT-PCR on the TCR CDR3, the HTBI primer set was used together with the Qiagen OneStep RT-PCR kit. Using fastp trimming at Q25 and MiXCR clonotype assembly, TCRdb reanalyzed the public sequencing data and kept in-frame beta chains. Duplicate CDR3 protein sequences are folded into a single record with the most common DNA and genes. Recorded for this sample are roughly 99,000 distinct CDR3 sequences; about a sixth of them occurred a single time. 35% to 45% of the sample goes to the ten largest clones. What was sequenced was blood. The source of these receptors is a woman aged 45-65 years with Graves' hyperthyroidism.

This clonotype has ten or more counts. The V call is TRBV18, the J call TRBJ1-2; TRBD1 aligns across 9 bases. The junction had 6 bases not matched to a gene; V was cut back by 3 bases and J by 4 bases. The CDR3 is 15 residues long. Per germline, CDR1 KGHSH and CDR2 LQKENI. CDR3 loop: CASSPGQGYGYGYTF. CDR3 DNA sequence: TGTGCCAGCTCACCGGGACAGGGTTACGGCTATGGCTACACCTTC.

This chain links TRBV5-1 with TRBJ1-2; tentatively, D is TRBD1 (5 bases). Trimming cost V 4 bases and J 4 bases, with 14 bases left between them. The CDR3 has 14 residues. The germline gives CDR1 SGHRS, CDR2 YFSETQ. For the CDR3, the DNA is TGCGCCAGCAGCCCGGATGGGGGACTCTATGGCTACACCTTC. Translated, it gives CASSPDGGLYGYTF.

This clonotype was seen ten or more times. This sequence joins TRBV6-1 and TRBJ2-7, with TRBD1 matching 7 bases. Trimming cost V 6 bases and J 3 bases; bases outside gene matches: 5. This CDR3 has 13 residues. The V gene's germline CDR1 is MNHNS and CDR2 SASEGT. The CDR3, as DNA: TGTGCCAGCAGAAAAACAGGGGACTACGAGCAGTACGTC. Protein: CASRKTGDYEQYV.

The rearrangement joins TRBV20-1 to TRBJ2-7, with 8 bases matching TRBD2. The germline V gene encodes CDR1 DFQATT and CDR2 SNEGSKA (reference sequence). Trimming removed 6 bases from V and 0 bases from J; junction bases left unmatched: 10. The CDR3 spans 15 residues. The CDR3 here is CSAPGTGTSSYEQYF. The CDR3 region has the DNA TGCAGTGCCCCCGGGACCGGGACTAGCTCCTACGAGCAGTACTTC.

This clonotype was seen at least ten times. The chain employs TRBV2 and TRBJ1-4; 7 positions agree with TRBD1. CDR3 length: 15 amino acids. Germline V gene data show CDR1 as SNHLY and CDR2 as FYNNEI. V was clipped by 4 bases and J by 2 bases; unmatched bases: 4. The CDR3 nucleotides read TGTGCCAGCAGTGCAATCAGGGGGACTAATGAAAAACTGTTTTTT. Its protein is CASSAIRGTNEKLFF.

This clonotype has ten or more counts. The CDR3, as DNA: TGTGCCAGCAGCTCCGTAGGGACGCCCTACGAGCAGTACTTC. As protein: CASSSVGTPYEQYF. J is TRBJ2-7 and V is TRBV5-5, with D perhaps TRBD1 or TRBD2 (5 bases each). CDR1 and CDR2 (germline): SGHKS, YYEKEE (reference sequence). V shed 3 bases and J shed 2 bases, with 12 bases lying between them. This CDR3 has 14 amino acids.

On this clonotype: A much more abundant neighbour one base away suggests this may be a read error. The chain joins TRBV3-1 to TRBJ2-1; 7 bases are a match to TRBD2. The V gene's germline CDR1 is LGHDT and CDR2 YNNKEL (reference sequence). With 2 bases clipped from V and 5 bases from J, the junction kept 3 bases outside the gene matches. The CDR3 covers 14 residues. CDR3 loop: CASSQLAAHNEQFF. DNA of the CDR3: TGTGCCAGCAGCCAACTAGCGGCTCACAATGAGCAGTTCTTC.

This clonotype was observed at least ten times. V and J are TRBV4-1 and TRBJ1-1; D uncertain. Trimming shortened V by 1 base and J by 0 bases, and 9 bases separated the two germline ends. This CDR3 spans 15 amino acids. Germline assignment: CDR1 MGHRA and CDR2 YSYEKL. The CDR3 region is CASSQGSGMNTEAFF. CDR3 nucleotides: TGCGCCAGCAGCCAAGGTTCTGGGATGAACACTGAAGCTTTCTTT.

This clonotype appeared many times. This CDR3 reads CASSSWTGDNTEAFF. The CDR3 coding sequence is TGTGCCAGCAGCTCGTGGACAGGGGACAACACTGAAGCTTTCTTT. The chain recombines TRBV11-2 with TRBJ1-1; 9 bases line up with TRBD1. Germline assignment: CDR1 SGHAT and CDR2 FQNNGV. CDR3 length: 15 residues. The ends lost 4 bases at V and 2 bases at J; junction bases unmatched: 5.

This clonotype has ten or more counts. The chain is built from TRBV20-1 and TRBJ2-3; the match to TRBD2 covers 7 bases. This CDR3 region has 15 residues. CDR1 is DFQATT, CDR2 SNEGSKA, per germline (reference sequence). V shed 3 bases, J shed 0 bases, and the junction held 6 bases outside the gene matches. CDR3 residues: CSARRLAASTDTQYF. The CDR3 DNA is TGCAGTGCTAGGCGCCTAGCGGCTAGCACAGATACGCAGTATTTT.

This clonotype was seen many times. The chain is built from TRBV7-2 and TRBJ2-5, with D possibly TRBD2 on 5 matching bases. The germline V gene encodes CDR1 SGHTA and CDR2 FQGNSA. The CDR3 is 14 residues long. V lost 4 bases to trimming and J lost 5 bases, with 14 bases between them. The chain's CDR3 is CASSSRGLLETQYF. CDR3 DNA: TGTGCCAGCAGCTCCCGAGGGCTATTGGAGACCCAGTACTTC.

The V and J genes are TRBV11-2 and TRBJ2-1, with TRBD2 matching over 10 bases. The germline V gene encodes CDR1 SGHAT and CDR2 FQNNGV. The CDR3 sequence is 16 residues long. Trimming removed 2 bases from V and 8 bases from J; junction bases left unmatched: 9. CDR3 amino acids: CASSLTGSGRNDEQFF. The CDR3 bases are TGTGCCAGCAGCTTAACGGGTAGCGGGAGGAACGATGAGCAGTTCTTC.

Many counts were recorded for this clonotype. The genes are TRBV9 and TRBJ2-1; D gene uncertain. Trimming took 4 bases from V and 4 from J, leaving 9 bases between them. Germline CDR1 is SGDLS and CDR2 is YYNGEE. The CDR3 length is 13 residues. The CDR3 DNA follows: TGTGCCAGCAGCCCGGGTTCATACAATGAGCAGTTCTTC. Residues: CASSPGSYNEQFF.

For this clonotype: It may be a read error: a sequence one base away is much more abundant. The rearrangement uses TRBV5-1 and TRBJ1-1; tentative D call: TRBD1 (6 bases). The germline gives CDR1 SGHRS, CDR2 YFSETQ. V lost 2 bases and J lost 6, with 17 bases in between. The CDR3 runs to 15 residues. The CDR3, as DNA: TGCGCCAGCAGCTTCCGGGGCGGGGGCGATCCTGAAGCTTTCTTT. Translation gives CASSFRGGGDPEAFF. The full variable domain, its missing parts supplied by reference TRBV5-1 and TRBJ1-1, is KAGVTQTPRYLIKTRGQQVTLSCSPISGHRSVSWYQQTPGQGLQFLFEYFSETQRNKGNFPGRFSGRQFSNSRSEMNVSTLELGDSALYLCASSFRGGGDPEAFFGQGTRLTVV.

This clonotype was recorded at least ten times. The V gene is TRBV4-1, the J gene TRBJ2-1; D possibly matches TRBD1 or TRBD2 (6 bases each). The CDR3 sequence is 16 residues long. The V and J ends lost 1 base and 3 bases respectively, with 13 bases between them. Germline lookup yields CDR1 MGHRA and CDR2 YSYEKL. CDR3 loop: CASSQGTGAVYNEQFF. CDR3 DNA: TGCGCCAGCAGCCAAGGAACGGGGGCGGTCTACAATGAGCAGTTCTTC.

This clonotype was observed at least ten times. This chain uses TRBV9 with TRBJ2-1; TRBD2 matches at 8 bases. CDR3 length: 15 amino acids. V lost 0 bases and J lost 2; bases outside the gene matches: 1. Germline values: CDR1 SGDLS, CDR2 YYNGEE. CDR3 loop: CASSVELAAYNEQFF. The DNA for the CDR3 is TGTGCCAGCAGCGTAGAACTAGCGGCCTACAATGAGCAGTTCTTC.